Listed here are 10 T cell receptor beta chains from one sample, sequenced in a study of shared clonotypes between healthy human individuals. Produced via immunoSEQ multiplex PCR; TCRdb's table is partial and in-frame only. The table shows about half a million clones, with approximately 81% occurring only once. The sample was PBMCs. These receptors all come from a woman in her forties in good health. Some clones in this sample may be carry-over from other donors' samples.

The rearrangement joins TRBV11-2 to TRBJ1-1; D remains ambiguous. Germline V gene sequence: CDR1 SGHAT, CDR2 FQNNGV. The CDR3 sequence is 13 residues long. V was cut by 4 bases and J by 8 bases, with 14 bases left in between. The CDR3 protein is CASSSQRGREAFF. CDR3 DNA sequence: TGTGCCAGCAGCTCCCAGAGAGGTCGGGAAGCTTTCTTT.

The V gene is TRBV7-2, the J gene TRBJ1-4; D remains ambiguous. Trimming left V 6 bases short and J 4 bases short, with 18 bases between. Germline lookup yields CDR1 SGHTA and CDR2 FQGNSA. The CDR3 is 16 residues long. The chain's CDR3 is CASSFRRTGSNEKLFF. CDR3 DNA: TGTGCCAGCAGTTTCAGGAGGACGGGGAGTAATGAAAAACTGTTTTTT.

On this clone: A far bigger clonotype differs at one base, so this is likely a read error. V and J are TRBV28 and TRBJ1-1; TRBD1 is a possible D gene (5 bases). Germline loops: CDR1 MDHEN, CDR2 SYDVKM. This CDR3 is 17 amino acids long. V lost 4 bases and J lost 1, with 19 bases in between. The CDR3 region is CASSSNLIGVANTEAFF. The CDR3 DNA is TGTGCCAGCAGTTCGAACTTGATAGGGGTGGCGAACACTGAAGCTTTCTTT.

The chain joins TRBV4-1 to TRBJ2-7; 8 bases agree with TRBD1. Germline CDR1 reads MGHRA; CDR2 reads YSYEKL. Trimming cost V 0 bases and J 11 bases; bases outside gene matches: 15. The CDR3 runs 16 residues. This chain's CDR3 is CASSQEPTSFQGAKYF. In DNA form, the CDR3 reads TGCGCCAGCAGCCAAGAACCAACATCCTTTCAGGGGGCGAAGTACTTC.

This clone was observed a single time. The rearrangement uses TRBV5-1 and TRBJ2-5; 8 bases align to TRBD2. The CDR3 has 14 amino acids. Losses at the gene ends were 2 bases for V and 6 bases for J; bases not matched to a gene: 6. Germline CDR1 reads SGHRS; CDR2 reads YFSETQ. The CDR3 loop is CASSFGTSLKTQYF. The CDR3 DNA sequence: TGCGCCAGCAGCTTCGGGACTAGTTTGAAGACCCAGTACTTC.

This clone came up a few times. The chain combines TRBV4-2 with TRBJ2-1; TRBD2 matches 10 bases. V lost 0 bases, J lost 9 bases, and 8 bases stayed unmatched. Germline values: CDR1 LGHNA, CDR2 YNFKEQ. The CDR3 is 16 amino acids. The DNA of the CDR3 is TGTGCCAGCAGCCAAGATCTGACTAGCGGGTTCGTTGAGCAGTTCTTC. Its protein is CASSQDLTSGFVEQFF.

CDR3 region: CASRSFGRANEQFF. The CDR3 DNA reads as TGCGCCAGCAGATCATTTGGGCGAGCCAATGAGCAGTTCTTC. The gene calls are TRBV5-1 and TRBJ2-1; no firm D call. The V gene's germline CDR1 is SGHRS and CDR2 YFSETQ. The CDR3 loop spans 14 amino acids. The ends were cut back, 5 bases at V and 6 bases at J, with 15 bases in the middle.

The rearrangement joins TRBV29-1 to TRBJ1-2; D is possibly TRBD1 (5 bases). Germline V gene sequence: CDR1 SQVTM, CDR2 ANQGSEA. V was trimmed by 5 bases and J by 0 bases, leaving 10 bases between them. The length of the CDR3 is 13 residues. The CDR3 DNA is TGCAGCGTTCTCGGGACGGCTAACTATGGCTACACCTTC. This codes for CSVLGTANYGYTF. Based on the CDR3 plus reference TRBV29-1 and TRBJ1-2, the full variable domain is SAVISQKPSRDICQRGTSLTIQCQVDSQVTMMFWYRQQPGQSLTLIATANQGSEATYESGFVIDKFPISRPNLTFSTLTVSNMSPEDSSIYLCSVLGTANYGYTFGSGTRLTVV.

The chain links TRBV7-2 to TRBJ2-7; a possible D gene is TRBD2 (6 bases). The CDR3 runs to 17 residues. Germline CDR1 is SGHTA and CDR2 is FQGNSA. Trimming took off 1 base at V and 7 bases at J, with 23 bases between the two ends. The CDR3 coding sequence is TGTGCCAGCAGCTTAGGCCTAGCGATTGCTTCCCCCTTTGAGCAGTACTTC. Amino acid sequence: CASSLGLAIASPFEQYF.

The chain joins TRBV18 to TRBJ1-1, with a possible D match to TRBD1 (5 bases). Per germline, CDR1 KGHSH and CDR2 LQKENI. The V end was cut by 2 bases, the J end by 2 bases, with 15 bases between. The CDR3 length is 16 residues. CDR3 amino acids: CASSPLVGGTNTEAFF. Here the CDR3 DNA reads TGTGCCAGCTCACCATTGGTGGGGGGGACCAACACTGAAGCTTTCTTT.